This T cell receptor beta chain was captured by sequencing in a study of radiation and T cells in renal cell carcinoma. Study-wide findings and caveats: In blood, top tumor clones expanded by 2 weeks, shrinking by 4.

Time point in this sample: blood 4 weeks post-SBRT, at nephrectomy. Indicated treatment: 15 Gy SBRT to primary tumor, nephrectomy 4 weeks later. Radiation-treated patients gave blood at baseline, week 2 and week 4. A note on this clone: Antigen: not known.

Data came from immunoSEQ multiplex PCR; TCRdb stores just in-frame clones and leaves some out. The table has over 85,000 clones, just under 85% seen once. From germline, CDR1 is LNHDA and CDR2 SQIVND (reference sequence). This CDR3 has 12 amino acids. Trimming pared 7 bases from V and 7 bases from J, leaving 13 bases between. Sequenced here: blood, sampled from a patient whose treatment included radiotherapy and nephrectomy. The chain links TRBV19 to TRBJ1-2, with D unresolved. The TCR comes from a man aged 50-59 years with renal cell carcinoma. CDR3 residues: CASTSRWGGYTF. In DNA, the CDR3 is TGTGCCAGTACCAGCCGGTGGGGTGGCTACACCTTC.